Presented here are 24 T cell receptor beta chains from one specimen sequenced in a study (dated by TCRdb to between 2015 and 2017). The library came from 5' RACE. The listed sequencing device is Illumina MiSeq. TCRdb trimmed the raw reads at Q25, called clones with MiXCR and kept productive beta chains. Rows merge per CDR3 protein into single entries with the most common DNA and genes. The sample table records around 7,800 distinct CDR3 sequences; 35% to 45% of these occur just once. The ten most abundant clones make up approximately 4% of the sample. What was sequenced was memory CD4+ T cells sorted from blood. The cell subset or site label, as the study defines it: memory CD4+ T cells, CD4+CD45RO+CD25-. The receptors stem from a female donor with breast cancer.

Written as DNA, the CDR3 is TGTGCCAGCAGCCCCGGACCTAACAATGAGCAGTTCTTC. This translates into CASSPGPNNEQFF. The chain uses TRBV7-2 and TRBJ2-1, with no clear D. The CDR3 is made up of 13 amino acids. The germline V gene encodes CDR1 SGHTA and CDR2 FQGNSA. Trimming shortened V by 5 bases and J by 5 bases, and 10 bases separated the two germline ends.

A note on this clonotype: The conserved final phenylalanine or tryptophan is absent from the CDR3, which likely points to a read error. J is TRBJ1-1 and V is TRBV10-3; D remains unclear. Looked up from germline, CDR1 is ENHRY and CDR2 is SYGVKD. This CDR3 has 15 amino acids. CDR3: CAMSDSPTARAEAFS. The CDR3 DNA follows: TGTGCCATGAGTGACTCCCCGACGGCCAGAGCTGAAGCTTTCTCT.

The chain carries TRBV6-6 and TRBJ2-2; D is possibly TRBD2 (6 bases). Germline CDR1 MNHNY, CDR2 SVGAGI (reference sequence). V was trimmed by 11 bases and J by 5 bases, leaving 9 bases between them. This CDR3 is 11 amino acids long. This CDR3 is CAGGVTGELFF. The CDR3 DNA follows: TGTGCCGGAGGGGTTACCGGGGAGCTGTTTTTT.

By share of the sample, this clonotype is medium-sized (0.01 to 0.1%). In nucleotides, the CDR3 is TGTGCCAGCTTCAATAGGGCCCTCCACTTT. This encodes CASFNRALHF. The V call is TRBV6-1, the J call TRBJ1-6; D is ambiguous. This CDR3 is built from 10 residues. With 8 bases removed from V and 14 bases from J, the gap between germline ends came to 10 bases. Per germline, CDR1 MNHNS and CDR2 SASEGT.

This clonotype was seen a handful of times. V and J are TRBV15 and TRBJ1-3; D is undetermined. The V gene lost 5 bases and the J gene lost 0 bases, with 11 bases spanning the gap. CDR3 length: 15 amino acids. Looked up from germline, CDR1 is LNHNV and CDR2 is YYDKDF (reference sequence). The CDR3 nucleotides are TGTGCCACCAGCGAGTATCTTATCTCTGGAAACACCATATATTTT. This translates into CATSEYLISGNTIYF.

The V call is TRBV15, the J call TRBJ2-7, with D possibly matching TRBD1 (6 bases). Germline loops: CDR1 LNHNV, CDR2 YYDKDF (reference sequence). The CDR3 runs to 15 residues. Trimming left V 4 bases short and J 6 bases short, with 19 bases between. For the CDR3, the DNA is TGTGCCACCAGCACCCACCCAAACAGGGTAGGCGAGCAGTACTTC. This encodes CATSTHPNRVGEQYF.

The chain uses TRBV29-1 and TRBJ2-7; possible D gene TRBD1, 6 bases. The germline V gene encodes CDR1 SQVTM and CDR2 ANQGSEA. The CDR3 length is 13 residues. The ends were cut back, 3 bases at V and 2 bases at J, with 11 bases in the middle. The CDR3 spells CSVEETGTYEQYF. CDR3 nucleotide sequence: TGCAGCGTTGAGGAGACAGGTACCTACGAGCAGTACTTC.

This clonotype was seen a few times. This chain joins TRBV4-3 and TRBJ1-2, with 8 bases aligning to TRBD1. Trimming at V came to 0 bases and at J to 8 bases, leaving 8 bases not matched to a gene. CDR3 length: 15 residues. The germline V gene encodes CDR1 LGHNA and CDR2 YSLEER. CDR3 region: CASSQEGQGARGYTF. CDR3 nucleotide sequence: TGCGCCAGCAGCCAAGAAGGTCAGGGGGCACGGGGCTACACCTTC.

The chain carries TRBV28 and TRBJ1-1; D not resolved. Looked up from germline, CDR1 is MDHEN and CDR2 is SYDVKM. Between the trimmed V and J ends, which lost 2 bases and 8 bases, there was a span of 12 bases. The CDR3 runs 13 residues. CDR3 protein: CASSLRSAWEAFF. The CDR3 DNA follows: TGTGCCAGCAGTTTAAGGTCGGCTTGGGAAGCTTTCTTT.

V gene TRBV9 combines with J gene TRBJ2-3; D remains unclear. In germline, CDR1 is SGDLS, CDR2 YYNGEE. This CDR3 spans 13 amino acids. V dropped 0 bases and J dropped 5 bases, with 7 bases sitting between them. The CDR3 nucleotides are TGTGCCAGCAGCGTAGCACCCGGAGATACGCAGTATTTT. Residues: CASSVAPGDTQYF.

On this clonotype: One end of the junction varies from germline; a read error may be responsible. This chain joins TRBV20-1 and TRBJ1-3, with no clear D. This CDR3 has 16 residues. The germline CDR1 and CDR2 sequences are DFQATT and SNEGSKA (reference sequence). The CDR3 loop is CSAFVSDGSSGDTIYF. DNA for the CDR3: TGCAGTGCATTCGTTTCCGACGGGAGCTCTGGAGACACCATATATTTT.

Comment on this clonotype: The junction departs from germline at one end; a sequencing error may be responsible. The chain links TRBV28 to TRBJ2-5; 13 bases fit TRBD2. The germline V gene has CDR1 MDHEN and CDR2 SYDVKM. The CDR3 contains 18 residues. CDR3 region: CASSPHGLGLAGAETLYF. The CDR3 DNA reads as TGTGCCAGCAGCCCTCATGGGCTAGGACTAGCGGGGGCTGAGACCCTGTACTTC.

This chain uses TRBV7-8 with TRBJ1-3, with D maybe TRBD1 (6 bases). The germline V gene has CDR1 SGHVS and CDR2 FQNEAQ. The CDR3 is made up of 13 amino acids. V lost 9 bases, J lost 1 base, and 10 bases lay in between. DNA of the CDR3: TGTGCCAGACCACAGGGTTCTGGAAACACCATATATTTT. Amino acids: CARPQGSGNTIYF.

The rearrangement uses TRBV27 and TRBJ2-7, with 7 bases lining up with TRBD1. V lost 8 bases to trimming and J lost 2 bases; unmatched junction nucleotides: 9. Germline V CDR1 and CDR2: MNHEY, SMNVEV (reference sequence). This CDR3 contains 14 residues. CDR3 DNA: TGTGCCAGCGTAAAAAGGACAGGAGCCTACGAGCAGTACTTC. Translating gives CASVKRTGAYEQYF.

The chain recombines TRBV12-3 or TRBV12-4 with TRBJ1-2; unclear D gene. Trimming took 4 bases from V and 4 from J, leaving 10 bases between them. This CDR3 contains 13 residues. The chain's CDR3 is CASSSRRGYGYTF. The CDR3 DNA reads as TGTGCCAGCAGTTCACGGAGAGGCTATGGCTACACCTTC.

The V gene is TRBV9, the J gene TRBJ2-1; 7 bases are a match to TRBD1. The germline V gene encodes CDR1 SGDLS and CDR2 YYNGEE. The CDR3 consists of 14 residues. V gave up 3 bases and J gave up 3 bases; unmatched junction bases: 3. CDR3: CASSGRQGYNEQFF. CDR3 in DNA: TGTGCCAGCAGCGGTCGACAGGGCTACAATGAGCAGTTCTTC. The variable domain in full, completed from reference TRBV9 and TRBJ2-1, reads DSGVTQTPKHLITATGQRVTLRCSPRSGDLSVYWYQQSLDQGLQFLIQYYNGEERAKGNILERFSAQQFPDLHSELNLSSLELGDSALYFCASSGRQGYNEQFFGPGTRLTVL.

The chain couples TRBV24-1 to TRBJ2-2; D not certain. This CDR3 region has 12 residues. Per germline, CDR1 KGHDR and CDR2 SFDVKD. Trimming cost V 4 bases and J 8 bases, with 7 bases left between them. The CDR3 sequence is CATSDPQGELFF. The CDR3 DNA reads as TGTGCCACCAGTGACCCTCAGGGGGAGCTGTTTTTT.

A note on this clonotype: With a much larger clone just one base away, this may be a read error. It is likely a read error, because the conserved phenylalanine at the end of the CDR3 is missing. The chain uses TRBV20-1 and TRBJ2-3, with 8 bases aligning to TRBD1. Germline CDR1 reads DFQATT; CDR2 reads SNEGSKA (reference sequence). The CDR3 is 15 residues long. Trimming removed 7 bases from V and 3 bases from J; junction bases left unmatched: 12. CDR3 amino acids: CSELPGQGLTDTQYL. CDR3 sequence (DNA): TGCAGTGAACTCCCAGGACAGGGCCTAACAGATACGCAGTATTTG.

This clonotype was detected only a few times. The V and J genes are TRBV7-9 and TRBJ2-4, with D maybe TRBD1 (5 bases). The CDR3 runs to 18 residues. V gave up 5 bases and J gave up 0 bases, with 20 bases separating them. The germline CDR1 and CDR2 sequences are SEHNR and FQNEAQ (reference sequence). In nucleotides, the CDR3 is TGTGCCAGCAGCCCCCGACAGCGTCTAGGGCTAGCCAAAAACATTCAGTACTTC. This translates into CASSPRQRLGLAKNIQYF.

A few counts support this clonotype. The V call is TRBV20-1, the J call TRBJ2-3; D may be TRBD2 (5 bases). Per the germline V gene, CDR1 is DFQATT and CDR2 is SNEGSKA (reference sequence). Trimming shortened V by 5 bases and J by 1 base, and 16 bases separated the two germline ends. CDR3 length: 15 amino acids. CDR3: CSASPGVRGTDTQYF. Here the CDR3 DNA reads TGCAGTGCTTCACCCGGGGTTCGCGGCACAGATACGCAGTATTTT.

The chain combines TRBV28 with TRBJ2-3, with 7 bases matching TRBD2. The J segment lost 5 bases and the V segment lost 6 bases, leaving 5 bases of the junction unmatched. This CDR3 spans 13 amino acids. The germline V gene has CDR1 MDHEN and CDR2 SYDVKM. The CDR3 is CASSAGVEDTQYF. As DNA, the CDR3 is TGTGCCAGCAGCGCGGGGGTGGAAGATACGCAGTATTTT. The complete variable domain, with remaining parts taken from reference TRBV28 and TRBJ2-3, reads DVKVTQSSRYLVKRTGEKVFLECVQDMDHENMFWYRQDPGLGLRLIYFSYDVKMKEKGDIPEGYSVSREKKERFSLILESASTNQTSMYLCASSAGVEDTQYFGPGTRLTVL.

In its sample, this clonotype is medium-sized. This rearrangement joins TRBV5-1 to TRBJ2-2, with TRBD1 matching over 8 bases. This CDR3 region has 16 residues. Germline CDR1 reads SGHRS; CDR2 reads YFSETQ. With 4 bases clipped from V and 1 base from J, the junction kept 6 bases outside the gene matches. As DNA, the CDR3 is TGCGCCAGCAGCCCTGACAGGGGCCTGAACACCGGGGAGCTGTTTTTT. This translates into CASSPDRGLNTGELFF.

The table lists this clonotype with a few counts. The chain combines TRBV7-9 with TRBJ1-2; unclear D gene. Germline CDR1 reads SEHNR; CDR2 reads FQNEAQ (reference sequence). V shed 5 bases and J shed 8 bases, with 21 bases lying between them. This CDR3 contains 15 residues. CDR3 DNA: TGTGCCAGCAGCCCTCCCCTACGGAAAACGGAAGGCTACACCTTC. This gives the protein CASSPPLRKTEGYTF.

This clonotype was observed a few times. This sequence joins TRBV29-1 and TRBJ2-1; D is possibly TRBD1 or TRBD2 (5 bases each). The CDR3 covers 14 residues. Trimming took 6 bases from V and 7 from J, leaving 19 bases between them. Germline CDR1 is SQVTM and CDR2 is ANQGSEA. The DNA for the CDR3 is TGCAGCGTGTCGATACGGGGACCCCAGAATGAGCAGTTCTTC. Translating it yields CSVSIRGPQNEQFF.